These 26 T cell receptor beta chains were all obtained from the same sample, sequenced in a study of cytomegalovirus exposure and HLA in healthy donors. A multiplex PCR was run with 60 Vbeta primers and 13 Jbeta primers. The method was immunoSEQ multiplex PCR; TCRdb's version includes in-frame clones alone and lacks a portion of them. This sample yields 130,000 to 150,000 clones, of which roughly 64% are seen a single time; 3% belongs to the top ten. Sequencing used PBMCs. The receptors derive from a young woman in good health and CMV-seropositive.

The V call is TRBV5-1, the J call TRBJ2-7, with TRBD1 matching 8 bases. V lost 5 bases, J lost 5 bases, and 6 bases stayed unmatched. The CDR3 contains 13 residues. Germline lookup yields CDR1 SGHRS and CDR2 YFSETQ. In DNA form, the CDR3 reads TGCGCCAGCAGAGCAGGGGGCGTTGACGAGCAGTACTTC. Protein sequence: CASRAGGVDEQYF.

This clone was seen a few times. This chain joins TRBV5-4 and TRBJ1-6; 10 bases map to TRBD1. V was clipped by 6 bases and J by 9 bases; unmatched bases: 6. The germline V gene encodes CDR1 SGHNT and CDR2 YYREEE (reference sequence). The CDR3 is made up of 14 amino acids. CDR3 DNA: TGTGCCAGCACCTGGGACAGGGGAGGTTCACCCCTCCACTTT. As protein: CASTWDRGGSPLHF.

J is TRBJ1-1 and V is TRBV5-1; 8 bases fit TRBD1. CDR1 is SGHRS, CDR2 YFSETQ, per germline. Trimming at V came to 4 bases and at J to 6 bases, leaving 2 bases not matched to a gene. The CDR3 consists of 12 residues. The CDR3 loop is CASSDRGPEAFF. CDR3 DNA sequence: TGCGCCAGCAGCGACAGGGGTCCTGAAGCTTTCTTT.

The table lists this clone with a few counts. The V gene is TRBV19, the J gene TRBJ1-1; the D gene is possibly TRBD1 (5 bases). V lost 3 bases and J 11 bases, leaving 19 bases between the germline ends. CDR3 length: 14 amino acids. CDR1 is LNHDA, CDR2 SQIVND, per germline (reference sequence). The CDR3 bases are TGTGCCAGTAGTATCGGAGGGGCAGGCCGGGGGGCTTTCTTT. Translation: CASSIGGAGRGAFF.

This chain joins TRBV30 and TRBJ1-5; 7 nucleotides agree with TRBD1. The ends lost 1 base at V and 0 bases at J; junction bases unmatched: 3. The CDR3 spans 15 residues. Germline loops: CDR1 GTSNPN, CDR2 SVGIG (reference sequence). The CDR3 spells CAWSATGYSNQPQHF. DNA of the CDR3: TGTGCCTGGAGTGCGACAGGGTATAGCAATCAGCCCCAGCATTTT. The complete variable domain, with remaining parts taken from reference TRBV30 and TRBJ1-5, reads SQTIHQWPATLVQPVGSPLSLECTVEGTSNPNLYWYRQAAGRGLQLLFYSVGIGQISSEVPQNLSASRPQDRQFILSSKKLLLSDSGFYLCAWSATGYSNQPQHFGDGTRLSIL.

V is TRBV5-8 and J is TRBJ1-4; the D is unclear. The germline gives CDR1 SGHTS, CDR2 YDEGEE. V lost 1 base and J lost 8, with 9 bases in between. This CDR3 is 13 amino acids long. The CDR3 DNA is TGTGCCAGCAGCTTGCACAACGTAGAAAAACTGTTTTTT. Encoded protein: CASSLHNVEKLFF.

CDR3 sequence (DNA): TGTGCCAGTAAGGACAGGGCTGGGCCTGACTACACCTTC. Translating gives CASKDRAGPDYTF. The chain combines TRBV19 with TRBJ1-2, with TRBD1 matching 8 bases. Trimming removed 7 bases from V and 10 bases from J; junction bases left unmatched: 11. CDR3 length: 13 residues. Germline lookup yields CDR1 LNHDA and CDR2 SQIVND (reference sequence).

To note about this clone: The sample carries other DNA sequences with the same CDR3. The chain combines TRBV5-1 with TRBJ1-5, with 7 nucleotides matching TRBD1. V lost 2 bases, J lost 4 bases, and 0 bases stayed unmatched. The germline gives CDR1 SGHRS, CDR2 YFSETQ. This CDR3 has 13 amino acids. CDR3 DNA sequence: TGCGCCAGCAGCTTACAGGGGAATCAGCCCCAGCATTTT. Its translation is CASSLQGNQPQHF.

This chain uses TRBV4-2 with TRBJ2-5; a weak D match, TRBD2 (6 bases). The tail of the sequence fits TRBJ2-7 better, so the J call may be wrong. Germline V gene lookup returns CDR1 LGHNA and CDR2 YNFKEQ. This CDR3 region has 13 residues. Written as DNA, the CDR3 is TGTGCCAGCAGCGGGGGGAGCTCCTACGAGCAGTACTTC. This sequence encodes CASSGGSSYEQYF.

This clone was counted a few times. This rearrangement joins TRBV5-8 to TRBJ1-5, with 11 bases matching TRBD1. Germline CDR1 reads SGHTS; CDR2 reads YDEGEE. The CDR3 runs to 17 residues. After removal of 0 bases from V and 5 bases from J, the junction contained 7 bases not matched to a gene. CDR3 coding DNA: TGTGCCAGCAGCTTGGGTTGGACAGGGGGCGTCGATCAGCCCCAGCATTTT. Translated, it gives CASSLGWTGGVDQPQHF.

This clone has just a few counts. The chain joins TRBV11-1 to TRBJ2-7, with D maybe TRBD1 (6 bases). V gave up 5 bases and J gave up 2 bases, with 13 bases separating them. From germline, CDR1 is SGHAT and CDR2 FQDESV (reference sequence). The CDR3 consists of 14 residues. DNA of the CDR3: TGTGCCAGCAGCCGACAGGAACCACCCTACGAGCAGTACTTC. It yields the protein CASSRQEPPYEQYF. Combining the CDR3 with reference TRBV11-1 and TRBJ2-7 gives the whole variable domain EAEVAQSPRYKITEKSQAVAFWCDPISGHATLYWYRQILGQGPELLVQFQDESVVDDSQLPKDRFSAERLKGVDSTLKIQPAELGDSAMYLCASSRQEPPYEQYFGPGTRLTVT.

V is TRBV5-6 and J is TRBJ1-5; D is unclear. The CDR3 totals 18 residues. Trimming removed 4 bases at V and 1 base at J, with 21 bases between. The germline CDR1 and CDR2 sequences are SGHDT and YYEEEE. The CDR3 coding sequence is TGTGCCAGCAGCCCCAGCCGGCGGGCCTTTGGGAGCAATCAGCCCCAGCATTTT. Protein sequence: CASSPSRRAFGSNQPQHF.

The chain combines TRBV2 with TRBJ2-7, with TRBD2 matching 8 bases. The CDR3 runs 14 residues. J gave up 2 bases and V 2 bases, and 2 bases lay outside the gene matches. Germline loops: CDR1 SNHLY, CDR2 FYNNEI. DNA for the CDR3: TGTGCCAGCAGTGAACCCGGGGGGGCCTACGAGCAGTACTTC. Its protein product is CASSEPGGAYEQYF.

This chain connects TRBV30 to TRBJ1-4; D unresolved. Germline V gene sequence: CDR1 GTSNPN, CDR2 SVGIG (reference sequence). The CDR3 is made up of 11 amino acids. Trimming pared 1 base from V and 8 bases from J, leaving 5 bases between. The CDR3 here is CAWSDLEKLFF. CDR3 bases: TGTGCCTGGAGTGATCTCGAAAAACTGTTTTTT.

This sequence joins TRBV5-4 and TRBJ2-5; 10 bases agree with TRBD2. CDR1 is SGHNT and CDR2 is YYREEE in the germline V gene (reference sequence). The CDR3 length is 15 residues. Losses at the gene ends were 3 bases for V and 2 bases for J; bases not matched to a gene: 4. The CDR3 loop is CASSSTSGFQETQYF. The CDR3 DNA follows: TGTGCCAGCAGCTCGACTAGCGGGTTTCAAGAGACCCAGTACTTC.

This clone was detected only a few times. The J gene is TRBJ2-1, the V gene TRBV13; D may be TRBD2 (6 bases). Trimming pared 4 bases from V and 6 bases from J, leaving 13 bases between. Per the germline V gene, CDR1 is PRHDT and CDR2 is FYEKMQ (reference sequence). CDR3 length equals 14 residues. The CDR3, as DNA: TGTGCCAGCAGCTCCCCCTGGGACTTCAATGAGCAGTTCTTC. Translation: CASSSPWDFNEQFF.

This clone came up once. The J gene is TRBJ1-5, the V gene TRBV28; possible D gene TRBD1, 6 bases. The V gene lost 4 bases and the J gene lost 4 bases, with 14 bases spanning the gap. CDR1 is MDHEN, CDR2 SYDVKM, per germline. This CDR3 has 15 residues. CDR3 amino acids: CASSSPQGRNQPQHF. In DNA, the CDR3 is TGTGCCAGCAGTTCCCCACAGGGACGAAATCAGCCCCAGCATTTT.

The chain recombines TRBV19 with TRBJ2-1; tentative D call: TRBD2 (5 bases). The V and J ends lost 4 bases and 2 bases respectively, with 9 bases between them. The CDR3 runs to 14 residues. Germline assignment: CDR1 LNHDA and CDR2 SQIVND (reference sequence). CDR3 amino acids: CASSKDWAYNEQFF. The CDR3 DNA follows: TGTGCCAGTAGTAAGGACTGGGCCTACAATGAGCAGTTCTTC. The full variable domain, completed using reference TRBV19 and TRBJ2-1, is DGGITQSPKYLFRKEGQNVTLSCEQNLNHDAMYWYRQDPGQGLRLIYYSQIVNDFQKGDIAEGYSVSREKKESFPLTVTSAQKNPTAFYLCASSKDWAYNEQFFGPGTRLTVL.

In this sample, this clone turned up a few times. V and J are TRBV21-1 and TRBJ2-2; TRBD1 is the table's D call, not checked against the DNA. TRBV21-1 has pseudogene status. The CDR3 is 14 residues long. DNA for the CDR3: TGTGCCAGCAGGACAGACGGGAACACCGGGGAGCTGTTTTTT. Its translation is CASRTDGNTGELFF.

The J gene is TRBJ1-1, the V gene TRBV5-1; tentative D call: TRBD1 (6 bases). The ends were cut back, 1 base at V and 0 bases at J, with 13 bases in the middle. CDR3 size: 16 residues. Germline assignment: CDR1 SGHRS and CDR2 YFSETQ. The chain's CDR3 is CASSLTGITMNTEAFF. The CDR3 coding sequence is TGCGCCAGCAGCTTGACAGGGATTACGATGAACACTGAAGCTTTCTTT.

This chain joins TRBV7-2 and TRBJ2-5, with D possibly matching TRBD1 (5 bases). The ends were cut back, 3 bases at V and 0 bases at J, with 11 bases in the middle. The germline V gene encodes CDR1 SGHTA and CDR2 FQGNSA. The CDR3 is made up of 15 amino acids. CDR3 nucleotides: TGTGCCAGCAGCTTTTATGACAGATACCAAGAGACCCAGTACTTC. Translating it yields CASSFYDRYQETQYF.

This chain uses TRBV5-4 with TRBJ2-1; 8 bases fit TRBD1. This CDR3 is 15 amino acids long. Trimming took 2 bases from V and 7 from J; bases not matched to a gene: 8. The germline CDR1 and CDR2 sequences are SGHNT and YYREEE (reference sequence). CDR3 DNA sequence: TGTGCCAGCAGCTTAAGGACAGGGAAGGGGAATGAGCAGTTCTTC. Amino acid sequence: CASSLRTGKGNEQFF.

The rearrangement joins TRBV5-6 to TRBJ1-4; maybe TRBD1 (5 bases). The germline gives CDR1 SGHDT, CDR2 YYEEEE. CDR3 length: 15 residues. Deletions cut 1 base from V and 8 bases from J, with 15 bases between. DNA of the CDR3: TGTGCCAGCAGCTTGCGTTCCGGGGGGAGCGAAAAACTGTTTTTT. Protein: CASSLRSGGSEKLFF.

The V and J genes are TRBV5-4 and TRBJ1-1; D remains ambiguous. CDR3 size: 16 residues. The germline CDR1 and CDR2 sequences are SGHNT and YYREEE (reference sequence). The ends were cut back, 5 bases at V and 2 bases at J, with 19 bases in the middle. CDR3 sequence (DNA): TGTGCCAGCAGAATCACGTTGCAGGCCGCAAACACTGAAGCTTTCTTT. This translates into CASRITLQAANTEAFF.

The rearrangement uses TRBV9 and TRBJ1-1; 10 bases fit TRBD1. This CDR3 comprises 13 residues. Germline V gives CDR1 SGDLS, CDR2 YYNGEE. With V trimmed by 2 bases and J by 7 bases, 2 bases remained unmatched. CDR3 nucleotide sequence: TGTGCCAGCAGCGTGGACAGGGGGAGTGAAGCTTTCTTT. This translates into CASSVDRGSEAFF.

The V and J genes are TRBV5-6 and TRBJ2-1; D gene ambiguous. Trimming shortened V by 1 base and J by 10 bases, and 6 bases separated the two germline ends. The germline V gene encodes CDR1 SGHDT and CDR2 YYEEEE. The CDR3 has 11 residues. CDR3 sequence reads: CASSLIAEQFF. In DNA form, the CDR3 reads TGTGCCAGCAGCTTGATTGCGGAGCAGTTCTTC.